The sequence of this T cell receptor beta chain was determined in a study of blood T cell repertoires in COVID-19. The table came from immunoSEQ multiplex PCR; TCRdb's copy has only in-frame clones and leaves some out. The data hold some 210,000 clones, with approximately 91% observed a single time. The sequencing sample was made of peripheral blood. The receptor was derived from a woman between 40 and 50 years old with acute or convalescent COVID-19.

The CDR3 DNA sequence: TGTGCCACCTCTGGACAGGGGGAGTATTGGGGCTACACCTTC. Translating it yields CATSGQGEYWGYTF. The chain combines TRBV6-5 with TRBJ1-2; 10 bases fit TRBD1. Losses at the gene ends were 10 bases for V and 8 bases for J; bases not matched to a gene: 13. The CDR3 has 14 residues. Germline CDR1 and CDR2: MNHEY and SVGAGI.